The rows below give T cell receptor beta chains drawn from one sample of a study of T cells after yellow fever vaccination. One entry per CDR3 protein results from TCRdb running MiXCR on the 5' RACE reads. Of 450,000 to 550,000 distinct CDR3 sequences listed, 21% are singletons. The sample was PBMCs, taken around 3 weeks after the first yellow fever vaccination. These receptor sequences come from a man between 18 and 35 years old who received the YFV17D yellow fever vaccine. Each CDR3 is given with its conserved first and last residue. D genes are given only for firm matches. Rows may omit the clone size; those that give it use once, few, many or a size class.

TRBV9,few,TRBJ1-2,NA,CASSPPTTGEGYTF,TGTGCCAGCAGCCCTCCTACGACGGGTGAAGGCTACACCTTC
TRBV12-3/TRBV12-4,few,TRBJ2-3,NA,CASSFPGARRDTQYF,TGTGCCAGCAGTTTTCCGGGGGCGCGCAGGGATACGCAGTATTTT
TRBV6-1,NA,TRBJ2-5,TRBD2,CASKVRGGSETQYF,TGTGCCAGCAAAGTCCGGGGGGGTTCGGAGACCCAGTACTTC
TRBV4-1,few,TRBJ2-2,TRBD1,CASSQWQGANTGELFF,TGCGCCAGCAGCCAATGGCAGGGGGCGAACACCGGGGAGCTGTTTTTT
TRBV5-1,NA,TRBJ2-3,NA,CASSLDGVEDTQYF,TGCGCCAGCAGCTTGGACGGAGTTGAAGATACGCAGTATTTT
TRBV5-1,few,TRBJ2-2,NA,CASSPDPGRTNTGELFF,TGCGCCAGCAGCCCGGATCCGGGACGTACAAACACCGGGGAGCTGTTTTTT
TRBV6-2/TRBV6-3,NA,TRBJ2-3,NA,CASSYSPGQPSTQYF,TGTGCCAGCAGTTATTCCCCCGGTCAACCGTCTACGCAGTATTTT
TRBV12-3/TRBV12-4,NA,TRBJ2-5,NA,CASSRATPTQYF,TGTGCCAGCAGTCGGGCCACGCCGACCCAGTACTTC
TRBV11-2,few,TRBJ1-1,NA,CASSLTAGDTEAFF,TGTGCCAGCAGCTTAACTGCAGGTGACACTGAAGCTTTCTTT
TRBV20-1,once,TRBJ2-1,TRBD2,CSAGGQEQSGGKQFF,TGCAGTGCGGGCGGGCAGGAGCAGTCGGGGGGGAAGCAGTTCTTC
TRBV3-1,many,TRBJ2-2,NA,CASSQHTTGELFF,TGTGCCAGCAGCCAACATACAACCGGGGAGCTGTTTTTT
TRBV29-1,few,TRBJ1-5,NA,CSVAFPNQPQHF,TGCAGCGTTGCCTTTCCCAATCAGCCCCAGCATTTT
TRBV7-9,few,TRBJ2-5,TRBD2,CASISPRGDQETQYF,TGTGCCAGCATATCTCCCCGGGGGGACCAAGAGACCCAGTACTTC
TRBV12-3/TRBV12-4,NA,TRBJ1-2,NA,CASSSGPAVTF,TGTGCCAGCAGTTCTGGGCCCGCTGTAACCTTC
TRBV29-1,NA,TRBJ1-1,NA,CSAGVGRWTEAFF,TGCAGCGCAGGCGTCGGGAGGTGGACTGAAGCTTTCTTT
TRBV6-2/TRBV6-3,NA,TRBJ2-3,TRBD1,CASGQGGPDTQYF,TGTGCCAGCGGACAGGGAGGCCCAGATACGCAGTATTTT
TRBV5-1,NA,TRBJ2-5,NA,CASSGQKETQYF,TGCGCCAGCAGCGGACAGAAAGAGACCCAGTACTTC
TRBV29-1,NA,TRBJ2-4,TRBD2,CSVEGGRLAGRRAKNIQYF,TGCAGCGTTGAAGGAGGAAGACTAGCGGGGCGCCGAGCCAAAAACATTCAGTACTTC
TRBV15,few,TRBJ1-5,NA,CATSRGIWPQHF,TGTGCCACCAGCAGAGGTATTTGGCCCCAGCATTTT
TRBV20-1,few,TRBJ1-6,TRBD1,CSARDGDRGLYNSPLHF,TGCAGTGCTAGAGATGGGGACAGGGGACTTTATAATTCACCCCTCCACTTT
TRBV6-5,NA,TRBJ2-2,NA,CASSYSQGNTGELFF,TGTGCCAGCAGTTACTCGCAGGGGAACACCGGGGAGCTGTTTTTT
TRBV11-1,once,TRBJ1-1,NA,CASSLEVWAGRRDTEAFF,TGTGCCAGCAGCTTAGAGGTCTGGGCGGGTAGGCGGGACACTGAAGCTTTCTTT
TRBV27,NA,TRBJ2-7,TRBD2,CASSSPSGGSYEQYF,TGTGCCAGCAGCTCCCCTAGCGGGGGTTCCTACGAGCAGTACTTC
TRBV12-5,NA,TRBJ1-5,NA,CASGYGGSGQPQHF,TGTGCTAGTGGTTACGGGGGCAGCGGACAGCCCCAGCATTTT
TRBV4-3,few,TRBJ2-5,NA,CASSQEASRGRETQYF,TGCGCCAGCAGCCAAGAGGCTAGCAGAGGGCGGGAGACCCAGTACTTC
TRBV4-2,few,TRBJ2-3,TRBD2,CASSQRSGGGYDTQYF,TGTGCCAGCAGCCAAAGGAGCGGGGGGGGCTACGATACGCAGTATTTT
TRBV29-1,NA,TRBJ2-1,NA,CSVEDLRYNEQFF,TGCAGCGTTGAAGATCTAAGGTACAATGAGCAGTTCTTC
TRBV30,few,TRBJ2-3,TRBD2,CAWEAGRTDTQYF,TGTGCCTGGGAAGCGGGGCGCACAGATACGCAGTATTTT
TRBV5-1,NA,TRBJ2-5,TRBD2,CASSLESERGTQYF,TGCGCCAGCAGCTTGGAGTCCGAGCGGGGGACCCAGTACTTC
TRBV12-3/TRBV12-4,NA,TRBJ2-2,NA,CASSIGGDTGELFF,TGTGCCAGCAGCATAGGGGGGGACACCGGGGAGCTGTTTTTT
TRBV13,NA,TRBJ2-2,NA,CASSLPAGTTGELFF,TGTGCCAGCAGCCTCCCCGCAGGGACGACCGGGGAGCTGTTTTTT
TRBV7-9,many,TRBJ1-2,NA,CASSRGGGYGYTF,TGTGCCAGCAGCCGCGGAGGCGGCTATGGCTACACCTTC
TRBV11-1,few,TRBJ2-1,TRBD2,CASSLADFPSGGAYNEQFF,TGTGCCAGCAGCTTAGCGGACTTCCCTAGCGGGGGGGCCTACAATGAGCAGTTCTTC
TRBV9,NA,TRBJ2-3,NA,CASSVVTGAGGDTQYF,TGTGCCAGCAGCGTAGTAACGGGGGCCGGGGGAGATACGCAGTATTTT
TRBV6-2/TRBV6-3,NA,TRBJ2-1,NA,CASSTRLRYNEQFF,TGTGCCAGCAGTACCCGGTTGCGGTACAATGAGCAGTTCTTC
TRBV19,NA,TRBJ2-2,NA,CASSTAAGAGELFF,TGTGCCAGTAGTACGGCAGCGGGTGCCGGGGAGCTGTTTTTT
TRBV12-3/TRBV12-4,few,TRBJ2-1,NA,CASSFLEGVRNEQFF,TGTGCCAGCAGTTTCTTAGAGGGGGTGCGAAATGAGCAGTTCTTC
TRBV7-2,NA,TRBJ2-5,NA,CASSDRRRGQETQYF,TGTGCCAGCAGCGACAGACGCAGGGGCCAAGAGACCCAGTACTTC
TRBV6-1,few,TRBJ2-7,NA,CASSPFQYYEQYF,TGTGCCAGCAGCCCATTCCAGTACTACGAGCAGTACTTC
TRBV7-2,NA,TRBJ2-3,TRBD2,CASSSGLADTDTQYF,TGTGCCAGCAGCTCAGGACTAGCGGACACAGATACGCAGTATTTT
TRBV29-1,few,TRBJ2-3,NA,CSVVGGRVTDTQYF,TGCAGCGTTGTGGGCGGACGTGTCACAGATACGCAGTATTTT
TRBV20-1,NA,TRBJ2-1,NA,CSARDFYEQFF,TGCAGTGCTAGAGATTTCTATGAGCAGTTCTTC
TRBV7-2,NA,TRBJ2-5,NA,CASSLNGLISGEQYF,TGTGCCAGCAGCTTAAATGGGCTTATATCGGGGGAGCAGTACTTC
TRBV9,NA,TRBJ2-5,NA,CASSLGMQETQYF,TGTGCCAGCAGCCTCGGGATGCAAGAGACCCAGTACTTC
TRBV25-1,few,TRBJ2-2,NA,CASSELGTLNGELFF,TGTGCCAGCAGTGAATTAGGGACCCTCAACGGGGAGCTGTTTTTT
TRBV24-1,few,TRBJ2-3,NA,CATSASDTQYF,TGTGCCACCAGCGCATCCGATACGCAGTATTTT
TRBV28,few,TRBJ1-6,NA,CASSLAGTNSPLHF,TGTGCCAGCAGTTTGGCAGGGACTAATTCACCCCTCCACTTT
TRBV5-1,few,TRBJ2-2,TRBD1,CASSLRTGTGELFF,TGCGCCAGCAGCTTGCGGACAGGGACCGGGGAGCTGTTTTTT
TRBV7-2,few,TRBJ1-3,NA,CASSPVGLQGGNTIYF,TGTGCCAGCAGCCCCGTAGGACTCCAGGGGGGAAACACCATATATTTT
TRBV7-3,few,TRBJ1-1,NA,CASSLSPGESEAFF,TGTGCCAGCAGCTTATCTCCAGGGGAGTCTGAAGCTTTCTTT
TRBV7-8,NA,TRBJ1-5,NA,CASSLVSLGELINQPQHF,TGTGCCAGCAGCTTAGTATCTCTAGGAGAGCTGATCAATCAGCCCCAGCATTTT
TRBV7-8,few,TRBJ2-7,NA,CASSPVQYTYEQYF,TGTGCCAGCAGCCCAGTACAGTATACCTACGAGCAGTACTTC
TRBV7-9,many,TRBJ2-3,TRBD2,CASSTSGGTDTQYF,TGTGCCAGCAGCACTAGCGGGGGCACAGATACGCAGTATTTT
TRBV10-3,few,TRBJ2-3,TRBD2,CAIRTSGARPSTDTQYF,TGTGCCATTAGGACTAGCGGGGCTCGTCCTAGCACAGATACGCAGTATTTT
TRBV7-8,few,TRBJ1-6,NA,CASSQTRTDDSPLHF,TGTGCCAGCAGCCAGACAAGGACGGATGATTCACCCCTCCACTTT